This T cell receptor (beta chain) was recovered during a study of blood T cell repertoires in COVID-19. Per the original methods: Reference gene primer amplification yielded estimated nucleated cell counts. Data came from immunoSEQ multiplex PCR; TCRdb stores just in-frame clones and leaves some out. V, J and clone size are taken as reported in that table, and D and trimming were inferred from the DNA itself. The table includes about 70,000 clones, roughly three quarters detected once. Germline V gives CDR1 SGHDT, CDR2 YYEEEE. J lost 3 bases, V lost 4 bases, and 10 bases had no gene match. The CDR3 totals 15 residues.

Sequenced: peripheral blood. The chain joins TRBV5-6 to TRBJ2-7; TRBD1 aligns across 7 bases. The clonotype comes from an older woman with acute or convalescent COVID-19. Written as DNA, the CDR3 is TGTGCCAGCAGCCGCGGACAGGAGTCCTACTACGAGCAGTACTTC. Translated: CASSRGQESYYEQYF.